This T cell receptor (beta chain) was recovered during a study of T cell repertoires in cytomegalovirus infection. Overall study: A matching HLA type, together with CMV infection, was signaled by public TCR beta signatures.

Regarding the study as a whole: Identification of carriers of CMV plus the relevant HLA was achieved through cumulative public TCR beta family frequency. It was HLA-C-restricted CMV-specific TCR beta clonotypes that dominated the response ex vivo.

TCRdb independently ran MiXCR on the reads; one entry per CDR3 protein. The table includes about 360,000 distinct CDR3 sequences, around 18% detected once. This clonotype has at least ten counts. Its antigen is still unknown. The CDR3 extends over 14 amino acids. Trimming stripped 3 bases from V and 6 bases from J, with 11 bases between. Germline CDR1 and CDR2: MNHEY and SMNVEV (reference sequence). This chain uses TRBV27 with TRBJ2-2; no clear D gene. The receptor was derived from a human donor in good health (CMV status not recorded). Some clones in this sample may be carry-over from other donors' samples. The sample consisted of PBMCs. The CDR3 nucleotides read TGTGCCAGCAGTTTGGGAAGTAGTCCCGGGGAGCTGTTTTTT. Its protein is CASSLGSSPGELFF.